What follows are 24 T cell receptor beta chains derived from one specimen sequenced in a study of sequential checkpoint blockade in melanoma. Generated by immunoSEQ multiplex PCR, the TCRdb table keeps only in-frame clones and is missing some. The sample holds some 2,000 clones, over 15% seen once. The treatment: randomized to nivolumab then ipilimumab (arm A) or the reverse (arm B). The starting material was tumor tissue (inferred from file names), obtained from a patient given nivolumab and ipilimumab in sequence. The source of these receptors is a human donor with melanoma.

This clone was recorded a few times. CDR3 in amino acids: CASRPGSTDTQYF. The CDR3, as DNA: TGTGCCAGCCGGCCAGGTAGCACAGATACGCAGTATTTT. The J gene is TRBJ2-3, the V gene TRBV6-8; D is unresolved. Germline V gene lookup returns CDR1 MNHGY and CDR2 SAAAGT. Trimming cost V 8 bases and J 0 bases, with 9 bases left between them. There are 13 residues in the CDR3.

This clone was recorded a few times. The gene calls are TRBV28 and TRBJ1-1, with 10 bases aligning to TRBD1. Per germline, CDR1 MDHEN and CDR2 SYDVKM. V shed 3 bases, J shed 8 bases, and the junction held 9 bases outside the gene matches. The CDR3 totals 15 residues. The CDR3 nucleotides are TGTGCCAGCAGTTTCCATCCGGGACAGGGGATGGAAGCTTTCTTT. It codes for CASSFHPGQGMEAFF.

This clone was seen many times. The chain has TRBV6-7 and TRBJ2-7; D gene uncertain. TRBV6-7 is filed as an ORF, its function uncertain. The CDR3 covers 12 residues. Trimming left V 4 bases short and J 4 bases short, with 8 bases between. CDR3 bases: TGTGCCAGCAGTTCGGGCCCATACGAGCAGTACTTC. Amino acids: CASSSGPYEQYF.

J is TRBJ1-5 and V is TRBV15; D is ambiguous. V gave up 0 bases and J gave up 0 bases, with 21 bases separating them. Germline V lookup: CDR1 LNHNV, CDR2 YYDKDF (reference sequence). The CDR3 has 20 residues. The CDR3 loop reads CATSRDPPPGRLYSNQPQHF. The CDR3 nucleotides are TGTGCCACCAGCAGAGATCCGCCCCCGGGCAGGCTTTATAGCAATCAGCCCCAGCATTTT.

The chain combines TRBV10-2 with TRBJ2-5, with TRBD1 as a possible D gene (6 bases). Trimming pared 3 bases from V and 5 bases from J, leaving 16 bases between. CDR1 is WSHSY, CDR2 SAAADI, per germline. The CDR3 sequence is 15 residues long. The DNA of the CDR3 is TGCGCCAGCAGTGACCCCGGGTCAGGGGTGGAGACCCAGTACTTC. It translates to CASSDPGSGVETQYF.

The table lists this clone with many counts. The chain is built from TRBV11-3 and TRBJ2-5, with 8 bases fitting TRBD1. The CDR3 covers 14 residues. Germline loops: CDR1 SGHNT, CDR2 YENEEA. The V segment lost 5 bases and the J segment 1 base; nucleotides outside the gene matches: 3. In nucleotides, the CDR3 is TGTGCCAGCAGCACGGGGACAGGCCAAGAGACCCAGTACTTC. It is translated as CASSTGTGQETQYF.

By frequency in the sample, this clone is medium-sized. The chain joins TRBV23-1 to TRBJ2-3; D gene unclear. TRBV23-1 is designated an ORF whose function remains uncertain. V lost 6 bases and J 5 bases, leaving 12 bases between the germline ends. The CDR3 is 13 residues long. CDR3 sequence (DNA): TGCGCCAGCAGCCTGTCGCCTAAAGATACGCAGTATTTT. Encoded protein: CASSLSPKDTQYF.

This clone is large (0.1 to 1%) in the sample. This sequence joins TRBV11-3 and TRBJ1-3; a possible D gene is TRBD1 (5 bases). Germline CDR1 is SGHNT and CDR2 is YENEEA. Trimming took 3 bases from V and 0 from J, leaving 12 bases between them. This CDR3 is built from 16 residues. The CDR3 sequence: CASSFGAPFSGNTIYF. DNA of the CDR3: TGTGCCAGCAGCTTTGGGGCCCCTTTCTCTGGAAACACCATATATTTT.

This clone is large within its sample. The V gene is TRBV9, the J gene TRBJ1-4; no definite D call. This CDR3 is 14 amino acids long. CDR1 and CDR2 from the germline V gene are SGDLS and YYNGEE. V lost 4 bases, J lost 12 bases, and 19 bases lay in between. The chain's CDR3 is CASSPLRQPRELFF. The CDR3 DNA follows: TGTGCCAGCAGCCCTTTACGTCAGCCGAGGGAACTGTTTTTT.

The table lists this clone with many counts. The V call is TRBV11-3, the J call TRBJ2-1, with D tentatively TRBD1 (8 bases). Trimming cost V 8 bases and J 5 bases, with 16 bases left between them. CDR3 size: 14 residues. The germline CDR1 and CDR2 sequences are SGHNT and YENEEA. The chain's CDR3 is CASGRDRKNNEQFF. In DNA form, the CDR3 reads TGTGCCAGCGGGAGGGACAGGAAGAACAATGAGCAGTTCTTC. Using reference TRBV11-3 and TRBJ2-1 for the parts outside the CDR3, the full variable domain is EAGVVQSPRYKIIEKKQPVAFWCNPISGHNTLYWYLQNLGQGPELLIRYENEEAVDDSQLPKDRFSAERLKGVDSTLKIQPAELGDSAVYLCASGRDRKNNEQFFGPGTRLTVL.

By share, this clone counts as large. The rearrangement uses TRBV28 and TRBJ1-5; TRBD1 might be the D (6 bases). The germline V gene has CDR1 MDHEN and CDR2 SYDVKM. The V and J ends lost 3 bases and 4 bases respectively, with 7 bases between them. This CDR3 spans 13 amino acids. CDR3 in DNA: TGTGCCAGCAGTTTGCAGGGGAATCAGCCCCAGCATTTT. Translation gives CASSLQGNQPQHF. Together with reference TRBV28 and TRBJ1-5, the CDR3 gives the full variable domain: DVKVTQSSRYLVKRTGEKVFLECVQDMDHENMFWYRQDPGLGLRLIYFSYDVKMKEKGDIPEGYSVSREKKERFSLILESASTNQTSMYLCASSLQGNQPQHFGDGTRLSIL.

The chain links TRBV25-1 to TRBJ2-5; TRBD2 is a possible D gene (7 bases). The length of the CDR3 is 15 residues. V gave up 0 bases and J gave up 5 bases, with 13 bases separating them. Germline loops: CDR1 MGHDK, CDR2 SYGVNS. In nucleotides, the CDR3 is TGTGCCAGCAGTGAATACCCAGGGAGGGGGGAGACCCAGTACTTC. It yields the protein CASSEYPGRGETQYF.

The rearrangement joins TRBV28 to TRBJ2-7; no reliable D call. Germline loops: CDR1 MDHEN, CDR2 SYDVKM. Trimming removed 6 bases from V and 4 bases from J, with 13 bases in between. The CDR3 covers 13 residues. CDR3 nucleotide sequence: TGTGCCAGCAGGGAGTCGGTTCGGTACGAGCAGTACTTC. Protein product: CASRESVRYEQYF.

The chain uses TRBV9 and TRBJ2-1; 9 bases fit TRBD2. The trim removed 8 bases at V and 0 bases at J, leaving 3 bases unmatched. There are 14 residues in the CDR3. CDR1 is SGDLS, CDR2 YYNGEE, per germline. CDR3 DNA: TGTGCCAGGAATAGCGGGAGCTCCTACAATGAGCAGTTCTTC. Amino acids: CARNSGSSYNEQFF.

The rearrangement links TRBV19 to TRBJ2-1, with 8 bases aligning to TRBD2. From germline, CDR1 is LNHDA and CDR2 SQIVND (reference sequence). Trimming cost V 2 bases and J 4 bases; bases outside gene matches: 7. The CDR3 runs to 16 residues. This CDR3 reads CASSISDGRAYNEQFF. CDR3 DNA: TGTGCCAGTAGTATATCTGACGGGAGGGCATACAATGAGCAGTTCTTC.

This sequence joins TRBV18 and TRBJ2-6, with D uncertain. The ends were cut back, 0 bases at V and 0 bases at J, with 9 bases in the middle. Germline V lookup: CDR1 KGHSH, CDR2 LQKENI. This CDR3 has 17 amino acids. The CDR3 nucleotides are TGTGCCAGCTCACCACCGTCCGGAAACTCTGGGGCCAACGTCCTGACTTTC. This codes for CASSPPSGNSGANVLTF. Drawing the rest from reference TRBV18 and TRBJ2-6, the complete variable domain is NAGVMQNPRHLVRRRGQEARLRCSPMKGHSHVYWYRQLPEEGLKFMVYLQKENIIDESGMPKERFSAEFPKEGPSILRIQQVVRGDSAAYFCASSPPSGNSGANVLTFGAGSRLTVL.

By its share, this clone is medium-sized. This rearrangement joins TRBV7-1 to TRBJ1-1; a weak D match, TRBD1 (5 bases). TRBV7-1 is given ORF status, its function remaining uncertain. The CDR3 sequence is 13 residues long. The V end lost 4 bases, the J end lost 3 bases, and 9 bases lay between the germline ends. The CDR3 DNA sequence: TGTGCCAGCAGCTTACCGGGGGACACTGAAGCTTTCTTT. This codes for CASSLPGDTEAFF.

By share of the sample, this clone is medium-sized. In DNA, the CDR3 is TGTGCCAGCAGCTTAGTGGACAGGGGTGCCAATGAGCAGTTCTTC. This translates into CASSLVDRGANEQFF. The rearrangement uses TRBV11-3 and TRBJ2-1, with 9 bases fitting TRBD1. Trimming cost V 1 base and J 6 bases; bases outside gene matches: 4. This CDR3 is built from 15 residues. Germline CDR1 SGHNT, CDR2 YENEEA.

The V call is TRBV30, the J call TRBJ1-5; 7 positions agree with TRBD1. Germline lookup yields CDR1 GTSNPN and CDR2 SVGIG (reference sequence). After removal of 8 bases from V and 4 bases from J, the junction contained 8 bases not matched to a gene. This CDR3 comprises 13 residues. The CDR3 DNA is TGTGCCGGAGCCCGGGACAGTAATCAGCCCCAGCATTTT. Encoded protein: CAGARDSNQPQHF.

This clone was counted only a few times. The chain has TRBV6-8 and TRBJ1-6; a possible D gene is TRBD1 (5 bases). CDR3 length: 14 amino acids. The germline V gene encodes CDR1 MNHGY and CDR2 SAAAGT. V lost 8 bases to trimming and J lost 0 bases, with 8 bases between them. The DNA for the CDR3 is TGTGCCAGCGGGGCAAGCTCCTATAATTCACCCCTCCACTTT. Protein: CASGASSYNSPLHF.

This clone is medium-sized (0.01 to 0.1%) within its sample. This chain links TRBV11-3 with TRBJ1-1; TRBD1 is a possible D gene (5 bases). The CDR3 contains 16 residues. Germline V gene sequence: CDR1 SGHNT, CDR2 YENEEA. Trimming left V 3 bases short and J 5 bases short, with 19 bases between. The CDR3: CASSFAGTDGTTEAFF. The CDR3 nucleotides are TGTGCCAGCAGCTTCGCCGGGACTGATGGAACAACTGAAGCTTTCTTT.

By frequency in the sample, this clone is medium-sized. DNA of the CDR3: TGTGCCAGCAGCTCCCCCCGTAGTTCACCCCTCCACTTT. It is translated as CASSSPRSSPLHF. This sequence joins TRBV6-8 and TRBJ1-6; D is unresolved. V lost 6 bases and J 9 bases, leaving 12 bases between the germline ends. Germline-derived CDR1 and CDR2 are MNHGY and SAAAGT. The CDR3 totals 13 residues.

The V call is TRBV5-1, the J call TRBJ2-1, with D possibly TRBD2 on 5 matching bases. V was clipped by 0 bases and J by 4 bases, with 8 bases between them. The CDR3 consists of 14 residues. Germline lookup yields CDR1 SGHRS and CDR2 YFSETQ. CDR3 coding DNA: TGCGCCAGCAGCTTGGACGGGGTTTACAATGAGCAGTTCTTC. It codes for CASSLDGVYNEQFF.

J is TRBJ1-1 and V is TRBV29-1; D not resolved. V gave up 4 bases and J gave up 4 bases, with 13 bases separating them. Germline V lookup: CDR1 SQVTM, CDR2 ANQGSEA. The CDR3 spans 13 residues. CDR3 DNA: TGCAGCGTTGCCCAGCCTGCGGTCACTGAAGCTTTCTTT. Protein product: CSVAQPAVTEAFF.